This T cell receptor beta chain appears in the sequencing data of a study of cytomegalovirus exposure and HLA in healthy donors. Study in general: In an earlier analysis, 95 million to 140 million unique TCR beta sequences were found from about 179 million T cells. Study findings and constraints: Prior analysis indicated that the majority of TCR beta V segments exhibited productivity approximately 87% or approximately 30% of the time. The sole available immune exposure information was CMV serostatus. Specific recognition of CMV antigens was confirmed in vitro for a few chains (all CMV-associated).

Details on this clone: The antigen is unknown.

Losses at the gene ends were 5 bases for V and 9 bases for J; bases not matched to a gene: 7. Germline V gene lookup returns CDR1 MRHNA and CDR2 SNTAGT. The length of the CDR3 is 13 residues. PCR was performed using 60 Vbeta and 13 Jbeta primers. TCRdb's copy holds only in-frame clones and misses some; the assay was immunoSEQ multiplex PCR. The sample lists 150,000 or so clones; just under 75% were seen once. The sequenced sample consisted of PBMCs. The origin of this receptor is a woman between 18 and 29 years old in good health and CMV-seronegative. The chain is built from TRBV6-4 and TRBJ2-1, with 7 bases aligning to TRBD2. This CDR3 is CASSQERGTEQFF. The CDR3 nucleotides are TGTGCCAGCAGTCAGGAGCGGGGCACTGAGCAGTTCTTC.